This T cell receptor beta chain emerged from a study of cytomegalovirus exposure and HLA in healthy donors. Primers: 60 Vbeta forward and 13 Jbeta reverse. Clones were read by immunoSEQ multiplex PCR, and TCRdb kept only the in-frame ones, dropping some. Of under 200,000 clones listed, approximately 90% are singletons. CDR1 is SGHAT and CDR2 is FQNNGV in the germline V gene. With 0 bases removed from V and 11 bases from J, the gap between germline ends came to 16 bases. CDR3 length: 14 amino acids. The sample holds one count of this clone. The TCR sequence derives from a boy younger than 10 in good health and CMV-seronegative. Sequenced: PBMCs. The V call is TRBV11-2, the J call TRBJ1-1; TRBD1 might be the D (5 bases). CDR3 region: CASSLDLGEGRAFF. The CDR3 DNA follows: TGTGCCAGCAGCTTAGATCTGGGAGAGGGGAGGGCTTTCTTT.